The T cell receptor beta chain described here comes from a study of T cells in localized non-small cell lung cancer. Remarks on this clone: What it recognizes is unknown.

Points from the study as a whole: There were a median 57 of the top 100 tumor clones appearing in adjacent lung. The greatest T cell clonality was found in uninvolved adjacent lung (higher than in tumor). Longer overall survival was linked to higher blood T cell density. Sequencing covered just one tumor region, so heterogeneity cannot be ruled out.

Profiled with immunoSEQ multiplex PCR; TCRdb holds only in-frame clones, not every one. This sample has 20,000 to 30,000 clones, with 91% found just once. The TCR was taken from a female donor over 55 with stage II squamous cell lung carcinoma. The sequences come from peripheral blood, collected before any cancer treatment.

CDR3 protein: CSVVTGGSYEQYF. Here the CDR3 DNA reads TGCAGCGTTGTAACAGGGGGCTCCTACGAGCAGTACTTC. The chain couples TRBV29-1 to TRBJ2-7, with TRBD1 matching 8 bases. The J segment lost 0 bases and the V segment lost 4 bases, leaving 2 bases of the junction unmatched. CDR3 length equals 13 residues. Germline lookup yields CDR1 SQVTM and CDR2 ANQGSEA.